This T cell receptor beta chain was captured in a study of T cells in Graves' hyperthyroidism and ophthalmopathy. Study-wide context: Staff took peripheral blood when the initial diagnosis was made, before any treatment began.

In this sample, this clonotype turned up once. As yet, its antigen is unknown. A read error is possible here, since a much larger clone lies one base away. From RNA transcripts, TCR beta CDR3 regions were amplified. When the TCR CDR3 underwent first-round RT-PCR, the HTBI primer set was used. TCRdb reanalysed the multiplex PCR reads using MiXCR and keeps one entry per CDR3 protein. The sample has over 400,000 distinct CDR3 sequences, roughly 22% seen once. Ophthalmopathy patients had moderate-to-severe active disease, CAS ≥3, NOSPECS ≥4, and disease duration under 3 months. Germline CDR1 reads DFQATT; CDR2 reads SNEGSKA (reference sequence). The CDR3 extends over 14 amino acids. V lost 3 bases to trimming and J lost 4 bases, with 15 bases between them. Study-wide results and caveats: Onset of ophthalmopathy came a median approximately 6.9 months after the model predicted it. A model of 13 V-J features distinguished ophthalmopathy from stable hyperthyroidism.

V usage is TRBV20-1 and J usage is TRBJ1-1; D is uncertain. This TCR derives from a woman in her 70s with Graves' ophthalmopathy. The sample consisted of blood. As DNA, the CDR3 is TGCAGTGCTAGGGACTGGATCATGAGCACTGAAGCTTTCTTT. Translating gives CSARDWIMSTEAFF.